The sequence of this T cell receptor (beta chain) was determined in a study of blood T cell repertoires in COVID-19. For the study at large: Samples came from the United States, Italy and Spain, spanning acute and convalescent COVID-19.

Original data processing: Nucleated cell counts were estimated from reference gene primer amplification. Profiled with immunoSEQ multiplex PCR; TCRdb holds only in-frame clones, not every one. The DNA gave D and trimming, while V, J and clone size come from that table. The repertoire holds some 45,000 clones, with 80% to 90% as singletons. The length of the CDR3 is 16 residues. V was trimmed by 5 bases and J by 7 bases, leaving 23 bases between them. CDR1 is SGHTA, CDR2 FQGNSA, per germline. The specimen sequenced was peripheral blood. The chain couples TRBV7-2 to TRBJ1-2, with D possibly TRBD1 on 6 matching bases. This clonotype was obtained from a human donor in a cohort sampled during active COVID-19. The CDR3 DNA follows: TGTGCCAGCAGCACCCCCATGGGGGGGCGCGTTGGTGGCTACACCTTC. This translates into CASSTPMGGRVGGYTF.